Presented here are 10 T cell receptor beta chains from one specimen sequenced in a study of cytotoxic CD8 clonotypes in ibrutinib-treated CLL. The protocol was immunoSEQ multiplex PCR, while the TCRdb copy is restricted to in-frame clones and leaves out a portion. The data hold 200,000 or so clones, with 75% to 85% observed a single time. Source: PBMCs, taken after 12 months of ibrutinib treatment. The receptors here all came from a human donor with chronic lymphocytic leukemia.

The V gene is TRBV5-1, the J gene TRBJ2-7; 13 bases match TRBD2. Germline V gene data show CDR1 as SGHRS and CDR2 as YFSETQ. The CDR3 is 15 amino acids. Trimming removed 3 bases from V and 3 bases from J; junction bases left unmatched: 3. The CDR3 bases are TGCGCCAGCAGCTCCCGGACTAGCGGGAGCTACGAGCAGTACTTC. It is translated as CASSSRTSGSYEQYF.

CDR3 coding DNA: TGTGCCAGCAGTTTAGTTGTGCAGGGCGTGGGAGGGTCCCACAATGAGCAGTTCTTC. Translated, it gives CASSLVVQGVGGSHNEQFF. The gene calls are TRBV28 and TRBJ2-1; 7 bases are shared with TRBD2. CDR1 and CDR2 from the germline V gene are MDHEN and SYDVKM. The junction had 18 bases not matched to a gene; V was cut back by 2 bases and J by 5 bases. This CDR3 spans 19 amino acids. The variable domain in full, completed from reference TRBV28 and TRBJ2-1, reads DVKVTQSSRYLVKRTGEKVFLECVQDMDHENMFWYRQDPGLGLRLIYFSYDVKMKEKGDIPEGYSVSREKKERFSLILESASTNQTSMYLCASSLVVQGVGGSHNEQFFGPGTRLTVL.

The rearrangement joins TRBV6-1 to TRBJ1-2; weak D call: TRBD1 (5 bases). The CDR3 sequence is 13 residues long. V lost 1 base and J lost 8, with 11 bases in between. The germline V gene encodes CDR1 MNHNS and CDR2 SASEGT. DNA for the CDR3: TGTGCCAGCAGTGAAGTTGTGACAGTCGGCTACACCTTC. Protein product: CASSEVVTVGYTF.

The rearrangement uses TRBV5-1 and TRBJ1-2; perhaps TRBD1 as D (5 bases). The CDR3 sequence is 15 residues long. Germline CDR1 and CDR2: SGHRS and YFSETQ. V lost 4 bases, J lost 5 bases, and 18 bases lay in between. The CDR3 loop is CASSPSDSGLYGYTF. In DNA form, the CDR3 reads TGCGCCAGCAGCCCAAGCGACAGTGGATTATATGGCTACACCTTC.

The chain recombines TRBV4-1 with TRBJ1-1; D uncertain. This CDR3 spans 15 amino acids. Per the germline V gene, CDR1 is MGHRA and CDR2 is YSYEKL. V was cut by 3 bases and J by 5 bases, with 16 bases left in between. DNA for the CDR3: TGCGCCAGCAGCCAGGGAGTCGGACGGAGGACTGAAGCTTTCTTT. This encodes CASSQGVGRRTEAFF.

The chain carries TRBV27 and TRBJ2-6, with D possibly TRBD2 on 5 matching bases. V lost 1 base to trimming and J lost 2 bases, with 12 bases between them. The CDR3 is 17 residues long. Germline assignment: CDR1 MNHEY and CDR2 SMNVEV (reference sequence). CDR3 nucleotide sequence: TGTGCCAGCAGTTTATTCGGGGTGGAAACTGGGGCCAACGTCCTGACTTTC. This encodes CASSLFGVETGANVLTF.

In its sample, this clone was seen once. The chain carries TRBV9 and TRBJ2-3; 7 bases fit TRBD2. V lost 5 bases and J lost 4; bases outside the gene matches: 10. Looked up from germline, CDR1 is SGDLS and CDR2 is YYNGEE. The CDR3 spans 15 residues. The CDR3 loop reads CASSPSGTAPDTQYF. For the CDR3, the DNA is TGTGCCAGCAGTCCCAGCGGGACCGCCCCAGATACGCAGTATTTT.

Many counts were recorded for this clone. The gene calls are TRBV27 and TRBJ1-2; TRBD1 agrees at 7 bases. The CDR3 sequence is 12 residues long. With 7 bases clipped from V and 5 bases from J, the junction kept 4 bases outside the gene matches. Germline V gives CDR1 MNHEY, CDR2 SMNVEV (reference sequence). As DNA, the CDR3 is TGTGCCAGCAAAGGGGGCGGGTATGGCTACACCTTC. Protein sequence: CASKGGGYGYTF.

The V call is TRBV4-2, the J call TRBJ2-7; D is undetermined. Germline assignment: CDR1 LGHNA and CDR2 YNFKEQ. This CDR3 has 14 amino acids. The V end was cut by 3 bases, the J end by 6 bases, with 15 bases between. The chain's CDR3 is CASSQGRFGSEQYF. In DNA form, the CDR3 reads TGTGCCAGCAGCCAGGGAAGATTCGGTTCCGAGCAGTACTTC.

The chain is built from TRBV23-1 and TRBJ2-3; 10 bases match TRBD2. TRBV23-1 is classed as an ORF, of uncertain function. J gave up 0 bases and V 8 bases, and 11 bases lay outside the gene matches. The length of the CDR3 is 17 residues. Here the CDR3 DNA reads TGCGCCAGCTTACCTAGCGGGGGCCCCACTAGCACAGATACGCAGTATTTT. Translation gives CASLPSGGPTSTDTQYF.